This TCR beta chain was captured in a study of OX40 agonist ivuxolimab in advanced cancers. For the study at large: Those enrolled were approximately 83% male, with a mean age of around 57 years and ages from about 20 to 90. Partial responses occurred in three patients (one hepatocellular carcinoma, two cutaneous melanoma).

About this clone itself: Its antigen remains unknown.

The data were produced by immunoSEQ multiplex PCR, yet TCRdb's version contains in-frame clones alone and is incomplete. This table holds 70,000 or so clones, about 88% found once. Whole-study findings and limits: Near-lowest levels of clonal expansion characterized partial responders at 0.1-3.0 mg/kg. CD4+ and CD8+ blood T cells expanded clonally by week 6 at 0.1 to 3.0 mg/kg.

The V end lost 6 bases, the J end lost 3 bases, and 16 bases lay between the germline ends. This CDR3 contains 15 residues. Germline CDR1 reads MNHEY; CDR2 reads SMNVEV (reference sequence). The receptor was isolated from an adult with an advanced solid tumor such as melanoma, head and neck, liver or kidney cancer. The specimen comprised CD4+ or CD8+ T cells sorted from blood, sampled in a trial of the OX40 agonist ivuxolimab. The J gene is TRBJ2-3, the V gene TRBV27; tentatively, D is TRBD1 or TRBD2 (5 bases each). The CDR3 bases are TGTGCCAGCAGCCCCGGGACCCCTAGAACAGATACGCAGTATTTT. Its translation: CASSPGTPRTDTQYF.